This T cell receptor (beta chain) came from a study of early T cells in non-severe SARS-CoV-2 infection. In the study overall: The study sequenced bulk RNA from unsorted whole blood, with chains unpaired. Study results and caveats: Private and CD4 specificities were missed by VDJdb matching, which favored anti-spike CD8 responses.

The CDR3 contains 14 residues. Germline V lookup: CDR1 MNHNS, CDR2 SASEGT. V was shortened by 6 bases and J by 5 bases, with 14 bases between the two germline ends. A word on this clonotype: The antigen is not known.

Unique molecular identifiers tagged individual cDNA molecules. MiXCR was run by TCRdb on the 5' RACE reads, yielding one entry per CDR3 protein. The sample consists of some 62,000 distinct CDR3 sequences, 8.5% to 9.5% of them appearing once. The source is an adult who was a healthcare worker with PCR-confirmed SARS-CoV-2 infection or an uninfected control (not recorded which). This chain links TRBV6-1 with TRBJ1-5, with D tentatively TRBD1 (6 bases). The specimen was whole blood. The CDR3 DNA is TGTGCCAGCAGGATCACAGGGAAATATCAGCCCCAGCATTTT. Encoded protein: CASRITGKYQPQHF.